This record looks at one T cell receptor (beta chain) sequence and its context. Original processing methods: Amplification of reference gene primers provided the estimated nucleated cell counts. Assay used: immunoSEQ multiplex PCR; TCRdb lists only in-frame clones, some missing. V and J calls and clone size follow that table, whereas D and trimming were derived from the DNA. There are about 210,000 clones in the sample; around 84% occur only once, and approximately 2% lies in the top ten. These data come from a study of blood T cell repertoires in COVID-19. Across the whole study: Material from acute and convalescent COVID-19 was sourced from the United States, Italy and Spain. In each case, the material was cDNA or gDNA derived from T cells, B-cell-depleted T cells, or PBMCs.

Trimming took 5 bases from V and 4 from J, leaving 5 bases between them. This CDR3 contains 10 residues. Germline CDR1 reads DFQATT; CDR2 reads SNEGSKA (reference sequence). The origin of this receptor is a man in his forties who had recovered from COVID-19. Sequencing was done on a sample of peripheral blood. This chain links TRBV20-1 with TRBJ1-2, with no clear D. CDR3 DNA sequence: TGCAGTGCTGACTCCTATGGCTACACCTTC. Translation: CSADSYGYTF.